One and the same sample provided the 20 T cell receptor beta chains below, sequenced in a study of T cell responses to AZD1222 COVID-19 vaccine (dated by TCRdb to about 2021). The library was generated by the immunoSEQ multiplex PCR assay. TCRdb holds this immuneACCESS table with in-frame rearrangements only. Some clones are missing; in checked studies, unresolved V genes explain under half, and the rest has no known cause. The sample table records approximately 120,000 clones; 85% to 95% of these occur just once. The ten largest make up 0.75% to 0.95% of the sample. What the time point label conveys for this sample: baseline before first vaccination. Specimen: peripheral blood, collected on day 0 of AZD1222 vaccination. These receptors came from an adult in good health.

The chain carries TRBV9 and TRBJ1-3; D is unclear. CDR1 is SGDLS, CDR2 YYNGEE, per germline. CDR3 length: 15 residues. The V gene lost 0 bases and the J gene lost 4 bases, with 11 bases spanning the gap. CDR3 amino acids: CASSVGVTRGNTIYF. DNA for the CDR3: TGTGCCAGCAGCGTAGGAGTGACGAGGGGAAACACCATATATTTT.

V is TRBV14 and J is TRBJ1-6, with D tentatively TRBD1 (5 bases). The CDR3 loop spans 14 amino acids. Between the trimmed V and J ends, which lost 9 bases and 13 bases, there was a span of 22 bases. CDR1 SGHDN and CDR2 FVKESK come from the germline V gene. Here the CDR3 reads CARPQGDNFSPLHF. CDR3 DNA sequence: TGTGCCAGACCTCAGGGAGACAATTTTTCCCCCCTCCACTTT.

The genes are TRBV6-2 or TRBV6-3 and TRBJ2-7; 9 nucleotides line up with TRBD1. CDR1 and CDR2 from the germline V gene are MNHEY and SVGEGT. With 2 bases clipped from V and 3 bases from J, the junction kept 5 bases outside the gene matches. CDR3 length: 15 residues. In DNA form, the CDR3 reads TGTGCCAGCAGTTACGGGGACAGGGCAATCTACGAGCAGTACTTC. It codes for CASSYGDRAIYEQYF.

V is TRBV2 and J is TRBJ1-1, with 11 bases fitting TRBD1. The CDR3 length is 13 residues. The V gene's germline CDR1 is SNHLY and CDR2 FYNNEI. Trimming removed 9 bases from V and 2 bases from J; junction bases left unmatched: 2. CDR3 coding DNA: TGTGCCAGTGGGACAGGGGGAAACACTGAAGCTTTCTTT. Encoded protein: CASGTGGNTEAFF.

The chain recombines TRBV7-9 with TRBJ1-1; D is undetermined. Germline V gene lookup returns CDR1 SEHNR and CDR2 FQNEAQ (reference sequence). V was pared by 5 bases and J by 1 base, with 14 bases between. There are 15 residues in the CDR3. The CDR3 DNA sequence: TGTGCCAGCAGCCCAGTCGGGCGGGGGAACACTGAAGCTTTCTTT. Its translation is CASSPVGRGNTEAFF.

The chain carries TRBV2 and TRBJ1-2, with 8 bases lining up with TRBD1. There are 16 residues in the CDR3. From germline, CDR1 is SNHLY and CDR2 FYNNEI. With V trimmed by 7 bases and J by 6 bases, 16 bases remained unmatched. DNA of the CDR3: TGTGCCAGCATCGAGGACAGGGTGGGTCGTAAGGATGGCTACACCTTC. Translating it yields CASIEDRVGRKDGYTF.

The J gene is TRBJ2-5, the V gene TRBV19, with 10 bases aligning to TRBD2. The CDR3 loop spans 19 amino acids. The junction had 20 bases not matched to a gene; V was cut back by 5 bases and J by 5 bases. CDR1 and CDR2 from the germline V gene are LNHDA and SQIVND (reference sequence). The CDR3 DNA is TGTGCCAGTAGTCCACGCAGCCTTCCACTAGCGGGGTTTCGGGAGACCCAGTACTTC. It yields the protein CASSPRSLPLAGFRETQYF.

The CDR3 here is CASSRTGVGFYGYTF. The CDR3 nucleotides read TGCGCCAGCAGCCGCACTGGAGTGGGGTTTTATGGCTACACCTTC. The chain links TRBV5-1 to TRBJ1-2; D is undetermined. The germline gives CDR1 SGHRS, CDR2 YFSETQ. This CDR3 contains 15 residues. Trimming took off 4 bases at V and 5 bases at J, with 18 bases between the two ends.

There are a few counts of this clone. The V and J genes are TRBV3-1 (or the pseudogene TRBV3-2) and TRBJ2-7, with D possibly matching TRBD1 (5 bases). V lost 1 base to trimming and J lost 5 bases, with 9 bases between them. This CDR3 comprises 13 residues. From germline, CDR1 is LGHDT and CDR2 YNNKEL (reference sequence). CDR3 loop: CASSQGTFHEQYF. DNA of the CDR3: TGTGCCAGCAGCCAAGGGACATTCCACGAGCAGTACTTC.

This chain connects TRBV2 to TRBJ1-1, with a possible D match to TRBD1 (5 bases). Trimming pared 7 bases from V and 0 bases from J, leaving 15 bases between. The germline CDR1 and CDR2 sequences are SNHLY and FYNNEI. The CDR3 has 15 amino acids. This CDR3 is CASTGGSLVNTEAFF. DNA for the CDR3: TGTGCCAGCACCGGGGGGTCCCTAGTGAACACTGAAGCTTTCTTT. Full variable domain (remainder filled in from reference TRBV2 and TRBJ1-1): EPEVTQTPSHQVTQMGQEVILRCVPISNHLYFYWYRQILGQKVEFLVSFYNNEISEKSEIFDDQFSVERPDGSNFTLKIRSTKLEDSAMYFCASTGGSLVNTEAFFGQGTRLTVV.

This chain's CDR3 is CASSWGTGGSHEQFF. The CDR3 DNA is TGTGCCAGCAGTTGGGGGACAGGGGGAAGCCATGAGCAGTTCTTC. This chain joins TRBV27 and TRBJ2-1; the match to TRBD1 covers 11 bases. Losses at the gene ends were 4 bases for V and 8 bases for J; bases not matched to a gene: 7. CDR3 size: 15 residues. Germline assignment: CDR1 MNHEY and CDR2 SMNVEV (reference sequence).

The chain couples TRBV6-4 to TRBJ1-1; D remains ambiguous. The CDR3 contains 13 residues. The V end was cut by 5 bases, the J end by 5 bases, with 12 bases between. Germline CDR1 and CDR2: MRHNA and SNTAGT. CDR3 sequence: CASSTTVGTEAFF. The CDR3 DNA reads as TGTGCCAGCAGTACCACGGTAGGGACTGAAGCTTTCTTT.

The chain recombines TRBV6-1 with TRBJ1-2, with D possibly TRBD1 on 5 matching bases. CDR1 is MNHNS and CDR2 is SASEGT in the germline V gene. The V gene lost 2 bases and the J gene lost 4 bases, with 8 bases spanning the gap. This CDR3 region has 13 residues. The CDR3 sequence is CASSESGSYGYTF. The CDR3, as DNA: TGTGCCAGCAGTGAATCAGGGAGCTATGGCTACACCTTC.

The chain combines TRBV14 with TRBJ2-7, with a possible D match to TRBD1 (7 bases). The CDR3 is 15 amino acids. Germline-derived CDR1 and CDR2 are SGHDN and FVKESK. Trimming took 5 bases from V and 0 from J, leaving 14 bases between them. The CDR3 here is CASSARGADSYEQYF. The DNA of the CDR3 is TGTGCCAGCAGCGCCAGGGGGGCGGACTCCTACGAGCAGTACTTC. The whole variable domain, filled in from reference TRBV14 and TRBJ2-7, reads EAGVTQFPSHSVIEKGQTVTLRCDPISGHDNLYWYRRVMGKEIKFLLHFVKESKQDESGMPNNRFLAERTGGTYSTLKVQPAELEDSGVYFCASSARGADSYEQYFGPGTRLTVT.

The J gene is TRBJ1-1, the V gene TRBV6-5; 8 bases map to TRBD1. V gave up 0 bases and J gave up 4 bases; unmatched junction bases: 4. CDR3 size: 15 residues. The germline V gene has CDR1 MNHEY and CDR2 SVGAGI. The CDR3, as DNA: TGTGCCAGCAGTTACTCGCCGGACAGGGCCACTGAAGCTTTCTTT. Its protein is CASSYSPDRATEAFF.

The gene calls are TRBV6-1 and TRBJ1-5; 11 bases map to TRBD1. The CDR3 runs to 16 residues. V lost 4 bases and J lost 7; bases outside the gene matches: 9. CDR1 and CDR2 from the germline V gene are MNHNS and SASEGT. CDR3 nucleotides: TGTGCCAGCAGTGCCCGCGGGGACAGGGGGAACCAGCCCCAGCATTTT. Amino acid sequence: CASSARGDRGNQPQHF.

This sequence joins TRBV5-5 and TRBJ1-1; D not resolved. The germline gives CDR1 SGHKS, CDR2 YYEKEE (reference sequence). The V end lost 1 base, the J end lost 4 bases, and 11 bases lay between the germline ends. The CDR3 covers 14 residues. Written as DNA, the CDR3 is TGTGCCAGCAGCTTGACGGCAGGAGCCACTGAAGCTTTCTTT. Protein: CASSLTAGATEAFF. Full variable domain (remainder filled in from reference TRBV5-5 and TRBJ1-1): DAGVTQSPTHLIKTRGQQVTLRCSPISGHKSVSWYQQVLGQGPQFIFQYYEKEERGRGNFPDRFSARQFPNYSSELNVNALLLGDSALYLCASSLTAGATEAFFGQGTRLTVV.

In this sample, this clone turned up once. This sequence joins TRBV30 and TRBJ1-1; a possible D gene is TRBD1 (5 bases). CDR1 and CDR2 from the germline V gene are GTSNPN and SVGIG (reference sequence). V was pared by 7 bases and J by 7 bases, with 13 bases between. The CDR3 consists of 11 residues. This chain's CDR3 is CASRGRGEAFF. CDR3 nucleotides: TGTGCCTCCCGGGGGAGAGGTGAAGCTTTCTTT.

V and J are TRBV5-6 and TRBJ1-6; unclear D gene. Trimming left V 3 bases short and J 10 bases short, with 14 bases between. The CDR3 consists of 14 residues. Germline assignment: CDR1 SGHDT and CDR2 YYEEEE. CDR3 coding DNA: TGTGCCAGCAGCTCAGGAAGGGTCGGGTCACCCCTCCACTTT. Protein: CASSSGRVGSPLHF.

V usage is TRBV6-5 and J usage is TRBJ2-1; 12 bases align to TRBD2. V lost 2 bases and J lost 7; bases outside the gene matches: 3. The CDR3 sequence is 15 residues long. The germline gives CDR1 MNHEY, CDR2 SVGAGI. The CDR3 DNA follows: TGTGCCAGCAGTTACGCTAGCGGGGGGGAAAATGAGCAGTTCTTC. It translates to CASSYASGGENEQFF.